These T cell receptor beta chains were read from a single sample in a study of human T cells and chemical hapten exposure. From the RACE reads, TCRdb called clonotypes with MiXCR, one entry per CDR3 protein. The data hold tens of thousands of distinct CDR3 sequences, with 32% observed a single time. This sample comprised whole blood, obtained in connection with sensitization to the hapten diphenylcyclopropenone (DPC). These receptors all stem from a man aged 40-50 years with alopecia areata. Some clones in this sample may be carry-over from other donors' samples. Both conserved end residues are part of each CDR3. Each record gives: V gene, D gene, clone size, J gene, CDR3 DNA, CDR3 protein. D genes are given only for firm matches. Where a row states a size, it is once, few, many or the class of an expanded clone; other rows omit it.

TRBV10-2	TRBD2	few	TRBJ2-1	TGCGCCAGCAGCGGGACTAGCGGGAGAAGGGGTGAGCAGTTCTTC	CASSGTSGRRGEQFF
TRBV6-1	NA	NA	TRBJ1-2	TGTGCCAGCAGTGAAACCCTCGGGGGCCCCTATGGCTACACCTTC	CASSETLGGPYGYTF
TRBV7-9	NA	NA	TRBJ2-7	TGTGCCAGCAGCCCCCTCTCGGAGCAGTACTTC	CASSPLSEQYF
TRBV20-1	NA	NA	TRBJ1-1	TGCAGTGCTAGAGATGTCGGGACAAACATGAACACTGAAGCTTTCTTT	CSARDVGTNMNTEAFF
TRBV27	TRBD2	NA	TRBJ2-3	TGTGCCAGCAGAAAGGGACTAGCGGGATATCGAGATACGCAGTATTTT	CASRKGLAGYRDTQYF
TRBV7-9	TRBD2	NA	TRBJ2-3	TGTGCCAGCAGCGACAGAGTGACTAGCGGGATCGCAGATACGCAGTATTTT	CASSDRVTSGIADTQYF
TRBV20-1	NA	NA	TRBJ2-7	TGCAGTGCTAGTGGCTTTACAGGGAGGTCCTACGAGCAGTACTTC	CSASGFTGRSYEQYF
TRBV6-6	TRBD1	NA	TRBJ2-5	TGTGCCATCGAGGGGGCTAGGACCCAGTACTTC	CAIEGARTQYF
TRBV6-5	NA	NA	TRBJ2-2	TGTGCCAGCAGCCCCTCCGCCGTTGCGAACACCGGGGAGCTGTTTTTT	CASSPSAVANTGELFF
TRBV18	NA	NA	TRBJ1-1	TGTGCCAGCCGGCCGGCCTTAAACACTGAAGCTTTCTTT	CASRPALNTEAFF
TRBV6-2/TRBV6-3	NA	NA	TRBJ2-7	TGTGCCAGCAGTTACTCTACCTCCCCCGGAGGCTCCTACGAGCAGTACTTC	CASSYSTSPGGSYEQYF
TRBV12-3/TRBV12-4	NA	NA	TRBJ2-1	TGTGCCAGCAGACCACGAGGGTACAATGAGCAGTTCTTC	CASRPRGYNEQFF
TRBV24-1	NA	few	TRBJ1-1	TGTGCCACCAGTGATTGGGGTAGGGCTGAAGCTTTCTTT	CATSDWGRAEAFF
TRBV4-1	TRBD1	NA	TRBJ1-3	TGCGCCAGCAGCCAAGATTCTCACGGGACAGCCGGAAACACCATATATTTT	CASSQDSHGTAGNTIYF
TRBV7-9	TRBD2	NA	TRBJ2-1	TGTGCCAGCAGCATTATAGCGGGAGGCACGGGTGAGCAGTTCTTC	CASSIIAGGTGEQFF
TRBV6-5	TRBD1	NA	TRBJ2-7	TGTGCCAGCAGTTACGGGCAGGGGGCTAACGAGCAGTACTTC	CASSYGQGANEQYF
TRBV5-5	NA	NA	TRBJ2-7	TGTGCCAGCAGCTTGGCCCCTACTGCCTACGAGCAGTACTTC	CASSLAPTAYEQYF
TRBV5-1	TRBD1	NA	TRBJ2-3	TGCGCCAGCAGCTTGGGGACAGGGGCGCTCACAGATACGCAGTATTTT	CASSLGTGALTDTQYF
TRBV18	NA	NA	TRBJ1-3	TGTGCCAGCTCACCATCCCCTGGAAACACCATATATTTT	CASSPSPGNTIYF
TRBV6-2/TRBV6-3	NA	NA	TRBJ2-7	TGTGCCAGCAGTCACAGGGTCTCCCCACCCGACGAGCAGTACTTC	CASSHRVSPPDEQYF
TRBV7-2	TRBD2	NA	TRBJ2-7	TGTGCCAGCAGCTTAGCCCGGACTAGCGGCTACGAGCAGTACTTC	CASSLARTSGYEQYF
TRBV21-1	NA	NA	TRBJ1-1	TGTGCCAGCAGCAACGGAGAAGCCGGGGCTTTCTTT	CASSNGEAGAFF
TRBV10-3	NA	few	TRBJ1-4	TGTGCCATCAGTGAGGGGCAGGGCGGTGAAAAACTGTTTTTT	CAISEGQGGEKLFF
TRBV7-8	NA	NA	TRBJ1-5	TGTGCCAGCAGCTTAGGTATCCGGCTTGAACGCAATCAGCCCCAGCATTTT	CASSLGIRLERNQPQHF
TRBV10-3	NA	NA	TRBJ1-1	TGTGCCATCAGTGAGCCCCTAGCTGGGAGCACTGAAACTTTCTTT	CAISEPLAGSTETFF
TRBV2	NA	few	TRBJ2-3	TGTGCCAGCAGTGATATGGGGTCAGATACGCAGTATTTT	CASSDMGSDTQYF
TRBV27	NA	few	TRBJ2-5	TGTGCCAGCAGTGCACGCCGACCCCAAGAGACCCAGTACTTC	CASSARRPQETQYF
TRBV5-1	NA	few	TRBJ1-2	TGCGCCAGCAGCTTGGCACAAATCGGTGACTATGGCTACACCTTC	CASSLAQIGDYGYTF
TRBV3-1	TRBD1	many	TRBJ2-3	TGTGCCAGCAGCCGGGACCGGGACAGGGCTCGGTATTTT	CASSRDRDRARYF
TRBV5-1	NA	few	TRBJ1-2	TGCGCCAGCAGCCCGGGGACGGGTGGCTACACCTTC	CASSPGTGGYTF
TRBV28	NA	many	TRBJ2-7	TGTGCCAGCAGTCCCCGTGACGGGCCCAAGGTGTTCGAGCAGTACTTC	CASSPRDGPKVFEQYF
TRBV7-3	TRBD2	NA	TRBJ2-2	TGTGCCAGCAGTCCGGGTTCCGGGACTACTGGCACCGGGGAGCTGTTTTTT	CASSPGSGTTGTGELFF
TRBV7-9	TRBD2	few	TRBJ2-1	TGTGCATGCTTAATTCAGAGGGCTAGCGGGAGGCAACCCTCCTACAATGAGCAGTTCTTC	CACLIQRASGRQPSYNEQFF
TRBV2	NA	NA	TRBJ2-5	TGTGCCAGCAGCATCCTTAGACAAGAGACCCAGTACTTC	CASSILRQETQYF
TRBV5-1	NA	NA	TRBJ2-7	TGCGCCAGCAGCCGCACCTTCCGTTCCTACGAGCAGTACTTC	CASSRTFRSYEQYF
TRBV14	NA	few	TRBJ1-2	TGTGCCAGCAGCCAGGACTTAAACTATGGCTACACCTTC	CASSQDLNYGYTF
TRBV6-1	NA	few	TRBJ1-5	TGTGCCAGCAGTGTTAGTTCCCCAGTTACAGCCCAGCCCCAGCATTTT	CASSVSSPVTAQPQHF
TRBV20-1	NA	NA	TRBJ2-3	TGCAGTGCTAGGGACAGCAGCACAGATACGCAGTATTTT	CSARDSSTDTQYF
TRBV6-2/TRBV6-3	NA	NA	TRBJ2-2	TGTGCCAGCAGGCCTAACAGGGCCCCGAACACCGGGGAGCTGTTTTTT	CASRPNRAPNTGELFF
TRBV27	NA	NA	TRBJ1-5	TGTGCCAGCAGTTTACTGGCAGGGGATCAGCCCCAGCATTTT	CASSLLAGDQPQHF
TRBV4-1	TRBD1	few	TRBJ2-1	TGCGCCAGCAGCCAAGAGGGGGACAGGGGGTGGAATGAGCAGTTCTTC	CASSQEGDRGWNEQFF